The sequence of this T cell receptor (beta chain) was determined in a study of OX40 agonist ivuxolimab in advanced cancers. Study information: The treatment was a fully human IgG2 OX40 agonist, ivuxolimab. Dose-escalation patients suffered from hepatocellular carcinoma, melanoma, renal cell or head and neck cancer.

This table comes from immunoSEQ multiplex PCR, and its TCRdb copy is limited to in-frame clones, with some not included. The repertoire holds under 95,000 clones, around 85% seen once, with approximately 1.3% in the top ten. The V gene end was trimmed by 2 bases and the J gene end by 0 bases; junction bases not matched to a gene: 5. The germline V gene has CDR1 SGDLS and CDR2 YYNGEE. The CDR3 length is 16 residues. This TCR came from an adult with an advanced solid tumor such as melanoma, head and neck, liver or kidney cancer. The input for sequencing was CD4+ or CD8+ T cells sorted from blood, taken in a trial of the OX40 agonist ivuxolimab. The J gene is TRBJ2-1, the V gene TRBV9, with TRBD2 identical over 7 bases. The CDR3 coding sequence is TGTGCCAGCAGCGTCCAAGCGGGGATCTCCTACAATGAGCAGTTCTTC. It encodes CASSVQAGISYNEQFF. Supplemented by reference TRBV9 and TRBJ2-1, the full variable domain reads DSGVTQTPKHLITATGQRVTLRCSPRSGDLSVYWYQQSLDQGLQFLIQYYNGEERAKGNILERFSAQQFPDLHSELNLSSLELGDSALYFCASSVQAGISYNEQFFGPGTRLTVL.